A single sample is the source of the 23 T cell receptor beta chains below, sequenced in a study of Ad26.COV2.S vaccination and SARS-CoV-2 variants. Data came from immunoSEQ multiplex PCR; TCRdb stores just in-frame clones and leaves some out. This sample has about 680,000 clones, with roughly 90% found just once. This sample's treatment: roughly 20 received Ad26.COV2.S at low or high dose, single or two shots; roughly 5 received placebo; per-sample allocation not given. Day 63 following the first vaccine or placebo injection was when the samples were taken. The sample was peripheral blood, taken in a trial of Ad26.COV2.S vaccine versus placebo. The source is a person between 18 and 65 years old who received the Ad26.COV2.S COVID-19 vaccine or a placebo.

This sequence joins TRBV15 and TRBJ1-4; tentatively, D is TRBD1 (6 bases). The CDR3 has 16 amino acids. Deletions cut 8 bases from V and 7 bases from J, with 23 bases between. Per germline, CDR1 LNHNV and CDR2 YYDKDF (reference sequence). The CDR3 sequence is CATSPRRGAFGEKLFF. The CDR3 DNA sequence: TGTGCCACCTCCCCGCGGCGGGGGGCATTTGGTGAAAAACTGTTTTTT.

The sample holds one count of this clone. V usage is TRBV5-1 and J usage is TRBJ2-1; 10 bases agree with TRBD2. The V segment lost 0 bases and the J segment 9 bases; nucleotides outside the gene matches: 6. CDR1 is SGHRS, CDR2 YFSETQ, per germline. This CDR3 is built from 15 residues. The DNA of the CDR3 is TGCGCCAGCAGCTTGGTCTCTAGCGGGAGTATTGAGCAGTTCTTC. It encodes CASSLVSSGSIEQFF.

Details on this clone: The identical CDR3 is also encoded by other nucleotide sequences in the sample. This sequence joins TRBV18 and TRBJ2-5; 7 nucleotides match TRBD1. Germline V gives CDR1 KGHSH, CDR2 LQKENI. The CDR3 contains 13 residues. V was pared by 6 bases and J by 4 bases, with 5 bases of the junction left unmatched. The CDR3 sequence is CASSLDRAETQYF. The CDR3 nucleotides read TGTGCCAGCTCTCTCGACAGGGCAGAGACCCAGTACTTC.

The V and J genes are TRBV2 and TRBJ2-1; D is undetermined. The CDR3 length is 11 residues. V gave up 6 bases and J gave up 5 bases, with 5 bases separating them. CDR1 and CDR2 from the germline V gene are SNHLY and FYNNEI. The CDR3 is CASRRNNEQFF. The CDR3 DNA reads TGTGCCAGCAGGAGGAACAATGAGCAGTTCTTC.

The rearrangement joins TRBV6-5 to TRBJ1-3; 7 nucleotides line up with TRBD1. The CDR3 runs to 15 residues. J lost 3 bases, V lost 0 bases, and 2 bases had no gene match. From germline, CDR1 is MNHEY and CDR2 SVGAGI. CDR3 region: CASSYSTGHGNTIYF. As DNA, the CDR3 is TGTGCCAGCAGTTACTCGACAGGGCATGGAAACACCATATATTTT.

This chain connects TRBV10-2 to TRBJ1-3, with D unclear. CDR1 is WSHSY, CDR2 SAAADI, per germline. V lost 0 bases and J 0 bases, leaving 12 bases between the germline ends. The CDR3 is made up of 17 amino acids. The DNA for the CDR3 is TGCGCCAGCAGTGAGTCGGCGTATGGGAGCTCTGGAAACACCATATATTTT. As protein: CASSESAYGSSGNTIYF.

The rearrangement links TRBV7-9 to TRBJ1-6, with 9 bases identical to TRBD1. Germline lookup yields CDR1 SEHNR and CDR2 FQNEAQ (reference sequence). V lost 4 bases and J lost 7; bases outside the gene matches: 11. The CDR3 length is 17 residues. Here the CDR3 reads CASSSGGGTGKNSPLHF. CDR3 DNA: TGTGCCAGCAGCTCTGGGGGCGGGACAGGGAAAAATTCACCCCTCCACTTT. Looking up the rest from reference TRBV7-9 and TRBJ1-6 gives the full variable domain: DTGVSQNPRHKITKRGQNVTFRCDPISEHNRLYWYRQTLGQGPEFLTYFQNEAQLEKSRLLSDRFSAERPKGSFSTLEIQRTEQGDSAMYLCASSSGGGTGKNSPLHFGNGTRLTVT.

The chain links TRBV7-9 to TRBJ1-2; tentative D call: TRBD1 (6 bases). CDR3 length equals 15 residues. Germline CDR1 and CDR2: SEHNR and FQNEAQ (reference sequence). The V end lost 6 bases, the J end lost 1 base, and 15 bases lay between the germline ends. In nucleotides, the CDR3 is TGTGCCAGCAGGGGGGACATGGTGGTTAACTATGGCTACACCTTC. It translates to CASRGDMVVNYGYTF.

In regard to this clone: This same CDR3 is encoded by further DNA sequences in the sample. The chain recombines TRBV6-5 with TRBJ1-5; D not resolved. Trimming left V 2 bases short and J 3 bases short, with 5 bases between. There are 13 residues in the CDR3. CDR1 is MNHEY and CDR2 is SVGAGI in the germline V gene. CDR3: CASSYRSNQPQHF. The CDR3 region has the DNA TGTGCCAGCAGTTACCGCTCCAATCAGCCCCAGCATTTT.

The chain is built from TRBV20-1 and TRBJ2-7; D remains unclear. The CDR3 spans 11 residues. Between the trimmed V and J ends, which lost 2 bases and 3 bases, there was a span of 5 bases. Germline CDR1 is DFQATT and CDR2 is SNEGSKA (reference sequence). CDR3 sequence reads: CSARKDYEQYF. The CDR3 DNA reads as TGCAGTGCTAGAAAGGACTACGAGCAGTACTTC.

The CDR3 sequence is CASSFPGTGMTDTQYF. CDR3 coding DNA: TGTGCCAGCAGCTTCCCCGGGACAGGGATGACAGATACGCAGTATTTT. The rearrangement joins TRBV5-4 to TRBJ2-3; 9 bases map to TRBD1. V lost 2 bases and J lost 3; bases outside the gene matches: 7. The CDR3 contains 16 residues. Germline V gives CDR1 SGHNT, CDR2 YYREEE (reference sequence).

The V and J genes are TRBV7-2 and TRBJ2-7; D gene uncertain. The germline V gene encodes CDR1 SGHTA and CDR2 FQGNSA. The CDR3 covers 14 residues. Between the trimmed V and J ends, which lost 1 base and 5 bases, there was a span of 12 bases. The CDR3 sequence: CASSLGVSWNEQYF. CDR3 sequence (DNA): TGTGCCAGCAGCTTAGGGGTGTCGTGGAACGAGCAGTACTTC.

The V gene is TRBV5-4, the J gene TRBJ1-1; D may be TRBD1 (5 bases). CDR1 is SGHNT, CDR2 YYREEE, per germline (reference sequence). CDR3 length: 17 amino acids. Trimming took 3 bases from V and 2 from J, leaving 20 bases between them. Written as DNA, the CDR3 is TGTGCCAGCAGCTCCCGGGCCCTGTCTAGGGGAAACACTGAAGCTTTCTTT. This codes for CASSSRALSRGNTEAFF.

The chain employs TRBV13 and TRBJ1-4, with 8 nucleotides matching TRBD1. The CDR3 length is 15 residues. Germline CDR1 and CDR2: PRHDT and FYEKMQ (reference sequence). The trim removed 2 bases at V and 6 bases at J, leaving 5 bases unmatched. The CDR3 DNA sequence: TGTGCCAGCAGCTTAACCGGACAGGGTTATGAAAAACTGTTTTTT. Its translation: CASSLTGQGYEKLFF. The variable domain in full, completed from reference TRBV13 and TRBJ1-4, reads AAGVIQSPRHLIKEKRETATLKCYPIPRHDTVYWYQQGPGQDPQFLISFYEKMQSDKGSIPDRFSAQQFSDYHSELNMSSLELGDSALYFCASSLTGQGYEKLFFGSGTQLSVL.

This clone was found once. The gene calls are TRBV14 and TRBJ2-3; possibly TRBD2 for D (5 bases). This CDR3 is 15 amino acids long. The germline CDR1 and CDR2 sequences are SGHDN and FVKESK. Between the trimmed V and J ends, which lost 4 bases and 2 bases, there was a span of 13 bases. The CDR3 reads CASSRTGANTDTQYF. The CDR3 coding sequence is TGTGCCAGCAGCCGGACTGGAGCGAACACAGATACGCAGTATTTT. The full variable domain, with the rest looked up from reference TRBV14 and TRBJ2-3, is EAGVTQFPSHSVIEKGQTVTLRCDPISGHDNLYWYRRVMGKEIKFLLHFVKESKQDESGMPNNRFLAERTGGTYSTLKVQPAELEDSGVYFCASSRTGANTDTQYFGPGTRLTVL.

On this clone: The sample contains more than one DNA sequence encoding this CDR3. The chain joins TRBV7-6 to TRBJ2-5; D not resolved. Germline V gene sequence: CDR1 SGHVS, CDR2 FNYEAQ. The ends were cut back, 5 bases at V and 2 bases at J, with 3 bases in the middle. The CDR3 is made up of 11 amino acids. The CDR3 nucleotides read TGTGCCAGCAGCCCGCAAGAGACCCAGTACTTC. This encodes CASSPQETQYF.

Only a few counts were recorded for this clone. As DNA, the CDR3 is TGTGCCAGCAGCTTTCGACAGGGGGTAGGTGGCTACACCTTC. Its protein product is CASSFRQGVGGYTF. The chain joins TRBV5-4 to TRBJ1-2; 9 bases are a match to TRBD1. J gave up 7 bases and V 2 bases, and 6 bases lay outside the gene matches. From germline, CDR1 is SGHNT and CDR2 YYREEE (reference sequence). The CDR3 totals 14 residues.

The V gene is TRBV6-5, the J gene TRBJ1-3; no firm D call. This CDR3 contains 14 residues. In germline, CDR1 is MNHEY, CDR2 SVGAGI. Deletions cut 5 bases from V and 0 bases from J, with 8 bases between. CDR3 amino acids: CASSPLDSGNTIYF. The CDR3 DNA is TGTGCCAGCAGTCCCCTTGACTCTGGAAACACCATATATTTT.

This clone was detected only a few times. The chain has TRBV6-5 and TRBJ1-2; no firm D call. V lost 4 bases, J lost 8 bases, and 11 bases lay in between. The germline gives CDR1 MNHEY, CDR2 SVGAGI. The CDR3 length is 12 residues. CDR3 coding DNA: TGTGCCAGCAGTTCCGGACGAGACGGCTACACCTTC. Residues: CASSSGRDGYTF.

V is TRBV7-2 and J is TRBJ1-6; TRBD1 agrees at 7 bases. Trimming took 5 bases from V and 9 from J; bases not matched to a gene: 7. Germline values: CDR1 SGHTA, CDR2 FQGNSA. This CDR3 contains 14 residues. The DNA for the CDR3 is TGTGCCAGCAGCCATACAGGGGTTAGTTCACCCCTCCACTTT. Translated: CASSHTGVSSPLHF.

The V call is TRBV6-5, the J call TRBJ1-3; 7 nucleotides agree with TRBD1. V shed 4 bases and J 2 bases; nucleotides not matched to a gene: 5. The CDR3 length is 15 residues. Germline assignment: CDR1 MNHEY and CDR2 SVGAGI. CDR3 DNA sequence: TGTGCCAGCAGTTTGACAGGGACCACTGGAAACACCATATATTTT. The encoded protein is CASSLTGTTGNTIYF.

The chain has TRBV7-2 and TRBJ2-1; unclear D gene. V lost 1 base and J lost 7, with 11 bases in between. The CDR3 extends over 14 amino acids. The germline V gene has CDR1 SGHTA and CDR2 FQGNSA. CDR3 sequence (DNA): TGTGCCAGCAGCTTAGACGGCGGAACTAATGAGCAGTTCTTC. Residues: CASSLDGGTNEQFF.

The CDR3 DNA sequence: TGTGCCAGCAGCTTAGAGACGGCGGGAGTCTACAATGAGCAGTTCTTC. Translating gives CASSLETAGVYNEQFF. J is TRBJ2-1 and V is TRBV7-2, with 7 bases identical to TRBD2. The trim removed 1 base at V and 3 bases at J, leaving 6 bases unmatched. Germline CDR1 is SGHTA and CDR2 is FQGNSA. The CDR3 runs to 16 residues.